The 30 T cell receptor beta chains presented below share a single source sample, sequenced in a study of memory CD4+ T cells and cytomegalovirus serostatus (dated by TCRdb to the late 2010s). The library was obtained by the immunoSEQ multiplex PCR assay. This immuneACCESS table, as held by TCRdb, lists in-frame sequences with V and J called but not all clones. Of the missing ones, under half trace to an unresolved V gene in checked studies; the others have no known cause. The sample data list approximately 51,000 clones, and around 76% of these were observed just once. Together, the top ten hold roughly 1.2% of the sample. A FACSAria II was used to sort memory CD4+ T cells, defined as single viable CD3+CD4+CD8-CD45RO+ cells. Sequencing was carried out using memory CD4+ T cells from blood. The receptor set was obtained from an adult in good health and CMV-seropositive.

The table lists this clone with a few counts. The chain employs TRBV7-2 and TRBJ2-2; 7 bases align to TRBD1. V gave up 4 bases and J gave up 7 bases; unmatched junction bases: 9. The CDR3 loop spans 15 amino acids. Germline-derived CDR1 and CDR2 are SGHTA and FQGNSA. The CDR3 reads CASSSTGAWGGELFF. CDR3 DNA: TGTGCCAGCAGCTCTACAGGGGCGTGGGGCGGGGAGCTGTTTTTT.

This clone was detected a few times. This chain connects TRBV9 to TRBJ2-2; unclear D gene. V was clipped by 2 bases and J by 6 bases, with 8 bases between them. The germline V gene has CDR1 SGDLS and CDR2 YYNGEE. The CDR3 extends over 13 amino acids. This chain's CDR3 is CASSVLAAGELFF. The CDR3 DNA sequence: TGTGCCAGCAGCGTTCTCGCCGCCGGGGAGCTGTTTTTT.

The gene calls are TRBV5-1 and TRBJ2-1; TRBD2 agrees at 10 bases. Germline-derived CDR1 and CDR2 are SGHRS and YFSETQ. Unmatched junction bases numbered 11, after V lost 4 bases and J lost 7 bases. The CDR3 length is 16 residues. The CDR3 sequence: CASSGEERGGGNEQFF. For the CDR3, the DNA is TGCGCCAGCAGCGGCGAAGAGCGGGGGGGTGGGAATGAGCAGTTCTTC.

The J gene is TRBJ1-5, the V gene TRBV2; 9 bases align to TRBD1. CDR1 is SNHLY, CDR2 FYNNEI, per germline. V trimming: 6 bases; J trimming: 7 bases; junction bases outside the gene matches: 7. This CDR3 is 14 amino acids long. CDR3 protein: CASRSGTGQQPQHF. DNA of the CDR3: TGTGCCAGCAGGTCCGGGACAGGGCAACAGCCCCAGCATTTT.

The genes are TRBV10-3 and TRBJ2-5, with TRBD1 matching 7 bases. The V gene's germline CDR1 is ENHRY and CDR2 SYGVKD. There are 14 residues in the CDR3. The V gene end was trimmed by 2 bases and the J gene end by 5 bases; junction bases not matched to a gene: 5. Here the CDR3 reads CAISEPTGLETQYF. The CDR3 region has the DNA TGTGCCATCAGTGAGCCGACAGGGTTGGAGACCCAGTACTTC.

CDR3 sequence reads: CASSSGGKDTEAFF. The CDR3 bases are TGCGCCAGCAGCTCGGGGGGCAAGGACACTGAAGCTTTCTTT. The rearrangement joins TRBV5-1 to TRBJ1-1, with a possible D match to TRBD1 (6 bases). Germline lookup yields CDR1 SGHRS and CDR2 YFSETQ. V lost 3 bases, J lost 3 bases, and 12 bases lay in between. This CDR3 contains 14 residues.

This chain joins TRBV25-1 and TRBJ1-4; D unclear. Looked up from germline, CDR1 is MGHDK and CDR2 is SYGVNS. This CDR3 is 13 amino acids long. The V end was cut by 4 bases, the J end by 6 bases, with 9 bases between. CDR3 loop: CASSGGADEKLFF. The CDR3 DNA sequence: TGTGCCAGCAGTGGTGGCGCAGATGAAAAACTGTTTTTT. The whole variable domain, remainder taken from reference TRBV25-1 and TRBJ1-4, is EADIYQTPRYLVIGTGKKITLECSQTMGHDKMYWYQQDPGMELHLIHYSYGVNSTEKGDLSSESTVSRIRTEHFPLTLESARPSHTSQYLCASSGGADEKLFFGSGTQLSVL.

This chain joins TRBV7-2 and TRBJ2-2, with TRBD1 matching over 7 bases. Losses at the gene ends were 3 bases for V and 5 bases for J; bases not matched to a gene: 9. The length of the CDR3 is 16 residues. CDR1 and CDR2 from the germline V gene are SGHTA and FQGNSA. Here the CDR3 DNA reads TGTGCCAGCAGCTTTTATTCGACAGGGAGAACCGGGGAGCTGTTTTTT. Amino acids: CASSFYSTGRTGELFF.

V gene TRBV4-2 combines with J gene TRBJ2-3; 7 bases are shared with TRBD2. Germline values: CDR1 LGHNA, CDR2 YNFKEQ. J gave up 3 bases and V 1 base, and 4 bases lay outside the gene matches. The CDR3 has 15 residues. The CDR3 DNA is TGTGCCAGCAGCCAAGGGACTAGAAGAACAGATACGCAGTATTTT. Translation gives CASSQGTRRTDTQYF.

This clone was picked up a small number of times. CDR3 coding DNA: TGCGCCAGCAGCCTGGGGGACAGGAACTTGAACACTGAAGCTTTCTTT. This codes for CASSLGDRNLNTEAFF. The genes are TRBV5-1 and TRBJ1-1; TRBD1 matches 8 bases. This CDR3 is built from 16 residues. V was clipped by 4 bases and J by 0 bases; unmatched bases: 8. Germline-derived CDR1 and CDR2 are SGHRS and YFSETQ.

The CDR3 here is CRGGGLGYTF. In DNA form, the CDR3 reads TGCAGGGGAGGGGGGCTTGGCTACACCTTC. The chain combines TRBV20-1 with TRBJ1-2; perhaps TRBD1 as D (6 bases). Germline V gene data show CDR1 as DFQATT and CDR2 as SNEGSKA (reference sequence). The length of the CDR3 is 10 residues.

This chain connects TRBV15 to TRBJ2-1; D is possibly TRBD1 (6 bases). CDR1 is LNHNV and CDR2 is YYDKDF in the germline V gene (reference sequence). CDR3 length: 14 amino acids. V lost 2 bases and J 8 bases, leaving 13 bases between the germline ends. The CDR3 DNA sequence: TGTGCCACCAGCAGAACTCTAGCAGGGGATGAGCAGTTCTTC. Translation gives CATSRTLAGDEQFF.

This chain joins TRBV5-1 and TRBJ1-5, with 7 bases fitting TRBD1. Germline V lookup: CDR1 SGHRS, CDR2 YFSETQ. The junction had 6 bases not matched to a gene; V was cut back by 0 bases and J by 3 bases. CDR3 length: 16 amino acids. In nucleotides, the CDR3 is TGCGCCAGCAGCTTGGCCCCGGGACAGCCCAATCAGCCCCAGCATTTT. Its translation is CASSLAPGQPNQPQHF.

Here the CDR3 reads CASSRDRAPYEQYF. DNA for the CDR3: TGTGCCAGTAGTAGGGACAGGGCTCCCTACGAGCAGTACTTC. The chain couples TRBV19 to TRBJ2-7; 9 nucleotides align to TRBD1. Looked up from germline, CDR1 is LNHDA and CDR2 is SQIVND (reference sequence). The V gene end was trimmed by 4 bases and the J gene end by 2 bases; junction bases not matched to a gene: 3. The length of the CDR3 is 14 residues.

This chain uses TRBV10-3 with TRBJ1-4; a weak D match, TRBD1 (6 bases). The germline V gene has CDR1 ENHRY and CDR2 SYGVKD. The CDR3 extends over 13 amino acids. The V end lost 6 bases, the J end lost 8 bases, and 13 bases lay between the germline ends. CDR3: CAIRGTLREKLFF. Written as DNA, the CDR3 is TGTGCCATCAGAGGGACATTAAGGGAAAAACTGTTTTTT.

The chain is built from TRBV6-1 and TRBJ1-4, with 7 bases that match TRBD1. The CDR3 is 13 residues long. In germline, CDR1 is MNHNS, CDR2 SASEGT. V was pared by 6 bases and J by 8 bases, with 6 bases of the junction left unmatched. The CDR3 region is CASSQGVTEKLFF. The CDR3 bases are TGTGCCAGCAGCCAGGGGGTTACGGAAAAACTGTTTTTT.

The J gene is TRBJ2-7, the V gene TRBV10-3; D might be TRBD1 (6 bases). Germline CDR1 is ENHRY and CDR2 is SYGVKD. Trimming shortened V by 2 bases and J by 0 bases, and 14 bases separated the two germline ends. CDR3 length equals 16 residues. As DNA, the CDR3 is TGTGCCATCAGTGAGGCAGGGCAAGGGGGCTCCTACGAGCAGTACTTC. Encoded protein: CAISEAGQGGSYEQYF.

This clone has only a few counts. The V gene is TRBV10-1, the J gene TRBJ1-2, with 7 nucleotides matching TRBD1. The CDR3 runs to 13 residues. Germline V gene lookup returns CDR1 WNHNN and CDR2 SYGVQD (reference sequence). V was pared by 2 bases and J by 4 bases, with 1 base of the junction left unmatched. The CDR3 DNA sequence: TGCGCCAGCAGTGAGGCAGGGGGCTATGGCTACACCTTC. Protein product: CASSEAGGYGYTF.

This chain links TRBV19 with TRBJ2-6; perhaps D is TRBD1 or TRBD2 (5 bases each). The V and J ends lost 7 bases and 0 bases respectively, with 13 bases between them. From germline, CDR1 is LNHDA and CDR2 SQIVND (reference sequence). The CDR3 covers 16 residues. CDR3 loop: CASKGGDPSGANVLTF. The CDR3 DNA sequence: TGTGCCAGTAAGGGTGGGGACCCCTCTGGGGCCAACGTCCTGACTTTC.

The chain has TRBV10-1 and TRBJ2-3; the match to TRBD2 covers 9 bases. CDR3 length: 16 residues. After removal of 8 bases from V and 6 bases from J, the junction contained 15 bases not matched to a gene. The germline V gene encodes CDR1 WNHNN and CDR2 SYGVQD (reference sequence). CDR3 DNA: TGCGCCAGCGCCGCCTTACCGGGACTAGCCGCTGATACGCAGTATTTT. Amino acid sequence: CASAALPGLAADTQYF.

This chain connects TRBV10-3 to TRBJ1-1; 7 positions match TRBD1. The V and J ends lost 6 bases and 1 base, in that order; junction bases with no gene match: 5. Germline-derived CDR1 and CDR2 are ENHRY and SYGVKD. CDR3 length equals 14 residues. CDR3 loop: CAISTGVGNTEAFF. CDR3 coding DNA: TGTGCCATCAGCACAGGGGTGGGGAACACTGAAGCTTTCTTT.

The chain couples TRBV7-2 to TRBJ2-2, with D possibly matching TRBD1 (7 bases). The CDR3 totals 16 residues. Germline CDR1 is SGHTA and CDR2 is FQGNSA. V gave up 2 bases and J gave up 3 bases, with 13 bases separating them. DNA of the CDR3: TGTGCCAGCAGCTTACAGCCAGGGGGGTACACCGGGGAGCTGTTTTTT. It codes for CASSLQPGGYTGELFF.

This chain links TRBV9 with TRBJ2-1; D is unresolved. The germline V gene encodes CDR1 SGDLS and CDR2 YYNGEE. Trimming pared 7 bases from V and 4 bases from J, leaving 15 bases between. The CDR3 extends over 14 amino acids. CDR3 sequence: CASDPTTNYNEQFF. The DNA of the CDR3 is TGTGCCAGCGACCCAACCACGAATTACAATGAGCAGTTCTTC.

The chain couples TRBV4-2 to TRBJ1-3; TRBD1 is a possible D gene (6 bases). The germline V and J ends were trimmed by 3 bases and 0 bases, with 18 bases remaining between them. In germline, CDR1 is LGHNA, CDR2 YNFKEQ. This CDR3 has 18 residues. For the CDR3, the DNA is TGTGCCAGCAGCCAGGGCGCCGGGACACGTTCCTCTGGAAACACCATATATTTT. This translates into CASSQGAGTRSSGNTIYF.

The chain links TRBV7-9 to TRBJ1-5; D call uncertain. V lost 5 bases to trimming and J lost 3 bases, with 5 bases between them. Germline-derived CDR1 and CDR2 are SEHNR and FQNEAQ (reference sequence). The CDR3 is 12 residues long. Written as DNA, the CDR3 is TGTGCCAGCAGCCGAGACAATCAGCCCCAGCATTTT. It specifies CASSRDNQPQHF.

The chain links TRBV5-1 to TRBJ1-3; no clear D gene. The CDR3 loop spans 14 amino acids. The V gene lost 0 bases and the J gene lost 0 bases, with 4 bases spanning the gap. Germline V gives CDR1 SGHRS, CDR2 YFSETQ. The CDR3 sequence: CASSLDHSGNTIYF. CDR3 sequence (DNA): TGCGCCAGCAGCTTGGACCACTCTGGAAACACCATATATTTT.

The table lists this clone with a count of one. This sequence joins TRBV6-1 and TRBJ1-4; D is possibly TRBD1 (5 bases). This CDR3 is 15 amino acids long. Germline V lookup: CDR1 MNHNS, CDR2 SASEGT. V lost 5 bases to trimming and J lost 3 bases, with 13 bases between them. As DNA, the CDR3 is TGTGCCAGCAGTACCGACAGTGCCTCTAATGAAAAACTGTTTTTT. Translated, it gives CASSTDSASNEKLFF.

CDR3 nucleotides: TGTGCCAGCAGCCCCGGGACAGGGAGGACCGGGGAGCTGTTTTTT. This codes for CASSPGTGRTGELFF. The chain uses TRBV5-6 and TRBJ2-2; 9 bases agree with TRBD1. Germline CDR1 SGHDT, CDR2 YYEEEE. The ends lost 4 bases at V and 5 bases at J; junction bases unmatched: 6. The CDR3 totals 15 residues.

CDR3 DNA sequence: TGTGCCAGCAGTTGGGCGGCAGGTAGCGACGAGCAGTACTTC. Protein sequence: CASSWAAGSDEQYF. The V and J genes are TRBV11-2 and TRBJ2-7; D perhaps matches TRBD2 (5 bases). Germline CDR1 reads SGHAT; CDR2 reads FQNNGV. This CDR3 has 14 amino acids. V gave up 6 bases and J gave up 5 bases, with 17 bases separating them.

This clone has only one observation. J is TRBJ1-2 and V is TRBV15, with D hard to call. The length of the CDR3 is 16 residues. V was clipped by 0 bases and J by 4 bases, with 15 bases between them. CDR1 LNHNV and CDR2 YYDKDF come from the germline V gene (reference sequence). The CDR3 nucleotides are TGTGCCACCAGCAGAGAGGGCGATTTTCGGAGCTATGGCTACACCTTC. The encoded protein is CATSREGDFRSYGYTF.